The 21 T cell receptor beta chains below come from one sample, sequenced in a study of blood T cell repertoires in COVID-19. Measured with immunoSEQ multiplex PCR; TCRdb has only the in-frame clones, and not every one. The sample lists approximately 270,000 clones; about 80% were seen once. The source material was peripheral blood. The receptors come from a person between 70 and 80 years old with COVID-19, enrolled during active disease.

The gene calls are TRBV18 and TRBJ1-5; 12 bases match TRBD1. The germline V gene encodes CDR1 KGHSH and CDR2 LQKENI. This CDR3 is 17 amino acids long. The trim removed 5 bases at V and 6 bases at J, leaving 11 bases unmatched. The CDR3 protein is CASSTLPGTGGGQPQHF. CDR3 DNA sequence: TGTGCCAGCTCAACGCTCCCCGGGACAGGGGGCGGTCAGCCCCAGCATTTT.

This clone was seen just once. CDR3 bases: TGTGCCAGCAGCTTTCGGACAGGCACTAATGAAAAACTGTTTTTT. It translates to CASSFRTGTNEKLFF. V usage is TRBV9 and J usage is TRBJ1-4; TRBD1 agrees at 7 bases. Germline CDR1 SGDLS, CDR2 YYNGEE. The length of the CDR3 is 15 residues. V was pared by 4 bases and J by 2 bases, with 5 bases of the junction left unmatched.

The chain combines TRBV12-3 or TRBV12-4 with TRBJ1-3; no definite D call. Trimming left V 3 bases short and J 4 bases short, with 4 bases between. CDR3 length: 12 amino acids. This CDR3 reads CASSLLGNTIYF. The CDR3 DNA is TGTGCCAGCAGTTTGTTAGGAAACACCATATATTTT.

This clone was seen just once. This chain joins TRBV12-3 or TRBV12-4 and TRBJ2-7, with D possibly TRBD1 on 5 matching bases. The CDR3 totals 12 residues. Trimming pared 3 bases from V and 7 bases from J, leaving 10 bases between. Here the CDR3 reads CASSFDSREQYF. CDR3 bases: TGTGCCAGCAGTTTTGACAGCCGTGAGCAGTACTTC.

This chain connects TRBV5-6 to TRBJ2-3; 7 positions agree with TRBD2. Trimming cost V 0 bases and J 4 bases; bases outside gene matches: 5. This CDR3 is 15 amino acids long. Germline V CDR1 and CDR2: SGHDT, YYEEEE. The CDR3 region is CASSLVPSGSDTQYF. The CDR3 coding sequence is TGTGCCAGCAGCTTGGTGCCTAGCGGATCAGATACGCAGTATTTT.

The CDR3 region is CSASTGGGAGYEQYF. CDR3 DNA sequence: TGCAGTGCTAGTACCGGCGGGGGGGCGGGGTACGAGCAGTACTTC. The rearrangement uses TRBV20-1 and TRBJ2-7, with TRBD2 matching over 9 bases. Germline V lookup: CDR1 DFQATT, CDR2 SNEGSKA (reference sequence). V lost 3 bases, J lost 4 bases, and 10 bases stayed unmatched. The CDR3 contains 15 residues.

The chain recombines TRBV4-1 with TRBJ2-5; TRBD2 aligns across 9 bases. There are 15 residues in the CDR3. CDR1 and CDR2 from the germline V gene are MGHRA and YSYEKL. The V segment lost 3 bases and the J segment 6 bases; nucleotides outside the gene matches: 8. The CDR3 sequence: CASSQGGLATQTQYF. The CDR3, as DNA: TGCGCCAGCAGCCAGGGGGGACTAGCAACCCAGACCCAGTACTTC.

This clone has only a few counts. The V and J genes are TRBV15 and TRBJ1-4; D may be TRBD1 (6 bases). V lost 5 bases and J lost 5, with 12 bases in between. The CDR3 loop spans 14 amino acids. Germline lookup yields CDR1 LNHNV and CDR2 YYDKDF (reference sequence). The CDR3 is CATSVRGLNEKLFF. The CDR3 DNA sequence: TGTGCCACCAGCGTCAGGGGCCTAAATGAAAAACTGTTTTTT. The full variable domain, completed using reference TRBV15 and TRBJ1-4, is DAMVIQNPRYQVTQFGKPVTLSCSQTLNHNVMYWYQQKSSQAPKLLFHYYDKDFNNEADTPDNFQSRRPNTSFCFLDIRSPGLGDTAMYLCATSVRGLNEKLFFGSGTQLSVL.

The genes are TRBV18 and TRBJ2-7, with 8 bases matching TRBD1. This CDR3 has 17 residues. Germline assignment: CDR1 KGHSH and CDR2 LQKENI. J lost 1 base, V lost 2 bases, and 10 bases had no gene match. CDR3 loop: CASSPELQGVSSYEQYF. CDR3 bases: TGTGCCAGCTCACCAGAGTTACAGGGGGTTTCATCCTACGAGCAGTACTTC.

The V gene is TRBV7-2, the J gene TRBJ1-1; no clear D gene. CDR3 size: 12 residues. Germline CDR1 reads SGHTA; CDR2 reads FQGNSA. The germline V and J ends were trimmed by 5 bases and 11 bases, with 15 bases remaining between them. CDR3 region: CASSPTRGPAFF. DNA for the CDR3: TGTGCCAGCAGCCCCACTCGAGGGCCGGCTTTCTTT.

This clone is a singleton in its sample. The chain uses TRBV6-1 and TRBJ2-3, with TRBD2 matching over 13 bases. Looked up from germline, CDR1 is MNHNS and CDR2 is SASEGT. V lost 0 bases and J lost 0; bases outside the gene matches: 12. The CDR3 consists of 21 residues. The CDR3, as DNA: TGTGCCAGCAGTGAAGCTTCGAGATTGACTAGCGGGAGGTTGAGCACAGATACGCAGTATTTT. It yields the protein CASSEASRLTSGRLSTDTQYF.

V is TRBV7-2 and J is TRBJ2-4, with a tentative D call TRBD1 (5 bases). Trimming pared 5 bases from V and 1 base from J, leaving 9 bases between. Germline CDR1 SGHTA, CDR2 FQGNSA. The CDR3 extends over 14 amino acids. Here the CDR3 reads CASSQPGAKNIQYF. The CDR3 DNA sequence: TGTGCCAGCAGCCAGCCAGGGGCCAAAAACATTCAGTACTTC.

J is TRBJ1-1 and V is TRBV29-1; 9 nucleotides match TRBD1. The CDR3 contains 14 residues. Trimming removed 3 bases from V and 6 bases from J; junction bases left unmatched: 8. Germline V gives CDR1 SQVTM, CDR2 ANQGSEA. CDR3 coding DNA: TGCAGCGTTGATAGGTGGGACAGGGTGTCTGAAGCTTTCTTT. It yields the protein CSVDRWDRVSEAFF.

A single count supports this clone. The chain is built from TRBV7-6 and TRBJ2-7; 8 positions match TRBD1. The CDR3 contains 15 residues. Germline loops: CDR1 SGHVS, CDR2 FNYEAQ. The J segment lost 6 bases and the V segment lost 6 bases, leaving 13 bases of the junction unmatched. DNA for the CDR3: TGTGCCAGCAGTTTACCACCAGGGGGCCGGGGCGAGCAGTACTTC. It translates to CASSLPPGGRGEQYF.

J is TRBJ1-5 and V is TRBV19, with a possible D match to TRBD1 (6 bases). V lost 7 bases, J lost 3 bases, and 13 bases lay in between. The CDR3 extends over 14 amino acids. Per the germline V gene, CDR1 is LNHDA and CDR2 is SQIVND (reference sequence). The CDR3 coding sequence is TGTGCCAGTACCAAGGGACAAGTCAATCAGCCCCAGCATTTT. Its protein is CASTKGQVNQPQHF. Full variable domain (missing parts from reference TRBV19 and TRBJ1-5): DGGITQSPKYLFRKEGQNVTLSCEQNLNHDAMYWYRQDPGQGLRLIYYSQIVNDFQKGDIAEGYSVSREKKESFPLTVTSAQKNPTAFYLCASTKGQVNQPQHFGDGTRLSIL.

This clone was seen once. The chain has TRBV28 and TRBJ1-6; D is possibly TRBD1 (5 bases). Trimming took off 7 bases at V and 0 bases at J, with 13 bases between the two ends. The CDR3 runs 16 residues. The germline V gene encodes CDR1 MDHEN and CDR2 SYDVKM. Here the CDR3 DNA reads TGTGCCAGCAAATTCCCAGGGCTCTCCTATAATTCACCCCTCCACTTT. Residues: CASKFPGLSYNSPLHF.

The CDR3 nucleotides are TGTGCCAGCAGTTGGACAGGGCCCGGAGGCTACACCTTC. This sequence encodes CASSWTGPGGYTF. The V gene is TRBV6-2 or TRBV6-3, the J gene TRBJ1-2; 8 bases are a match to TRBD1. The CDR3 is made up of 13 amino acids. Trimming removed 4 bases from V and 8 bases from J; junction bases left unmatched: 6. Germline assignment: CDR1 MNHEY and CDR2 SVGEGT.

The V call is TRBV6-5, the J call TRBJ2-7; D unclear. The germline V gene encodes CDR1 MNHEY and CDR2 SVGAGI. V shed 6 bases and J shed 2 bases, with 11 bases lying between them. This CDR3 has 13 residues. The CDR3 nucleotides read TGTGCCAGCAGAGATACAGCTACCTACGAGCAGTACTTC. Translation gives CASRDTATYEQYF.

The chain combines TRBV9 with TRBJ1-6, with a possible D match to TRBD1 (6 bases). Between the trimmed V and J ends, which lost 4 bases and 0 bases, there was a span of 14 bases. This CDR3 spans 17 amino acids. Germline CDR1 is SGDLS and CDR2 is YYNGEE. For the CDR3, the DNA is TGTGCCAGCAGCCTGAACAGGGCCAGCTCCTATAATTCACCCCTCCACTTT. Amino acids: CASSLNRASSYNSPLHF.

As for this clone: The sample has other DNA sequences that encode this CDR3 too. The J gene is TRBJ1-3, the V gene TRBV9; the D gene is possibly TRBD1 (5 bases). The CDR3 sequence is 14 residues long. Germline V gives CDR1 SGDLS, CDR2 YYNGEE. Trimming left V 2 bases short and J 0 bases short, with 6 bases between. As DNA, the CDR3 is TGTGCCAGCAGCGTCCAGGGCTCTGGAAACACCATATATTTT. The encoded protein is CASSVQGSGNTIYF.

The chain has TRBV10-3 and TRBJ2-7, with 8 bases aligning to TRBD2. The germline CDR1 and CDR2 sequences are ENHRY and SYGVKD. The J segment lost 1 base and the V segment lost 6 bases, leaving 5 bases of the junction unmatched. The CDR3 sequence is 14 residues long. CDR3 sequence reads: CAIRIKRESYEQYF. CDR3 coding DNA: TGTGCCATCAGAATAAAGCGGGAGTCCTACGAGCAGTACTTC.